The 27 T cell receptor beta chains presented below share a single source sample, sequenced in a study of T cell changes during pregnancy in multiple sclerosis. Some clones are missing from TCRdb's copy, which holds only in-frame ones; the method was immunoSEQ multiplex PCR. The table lists about 120,000 clones, roughly 92% of them singletons, with 6.2% in the top ten. Sequenced material: peripheral blood, taken before pregnancy. The receptor set was obtained from a female donor with multiple sclerosis, enrolled in a pregnancy study.

The genes are TRBV6-5 and TRBJ2-5; D is uncertain. Per the germline V gene, CDR1 is MNHEY and CDR2 is SVGAGI. Trimming took off 9 bases at V and 2 bases at J, with 10 bases between the two ends. This CDR3 is built from 12 residues. CDR3 bases: TGTGCCAGTTCAAGCTGGCAAGAGACCCAGTACTTC. Protein product: CASSSWQETQYF.

This CDR3 reads CASSLGTSEVNEQFF. In DNA, the CDR3 is TGTGCCAGCAGCCTAGGGACTAGCGAGGTCAATGAGCAGTTCTTC. The rearrangement uses TRBV7-7 and TRBJ2-1; 10 nucleotides agree with TRBD2. Unmatched junction bases numbered 7, after V lost 5 bases and J lost 6 bases. The CDR3 spans 15 residues. The germline gives CDR1 SSHAT, CDR2 FNYEAQ (reference sequence). The whole variable domain, filled in from reference TRBV7-7 and TRBJ2-1, reads GAGVSQSPRYKVTKRGQDVTLRCDPISSHATLYWYQQALGQGPEFLTYFNYEAQPDKSGLPSDRFSAERPEGSISTLTIQRTEQRDSAMYRCASSLGTSEVNEQFFGPGTRLTVL.

The gene calls are TRBV28 and TRBJ2-1; 8 bases fit TRBD1. V lost 4 bases, J lost 8 bases, and 10 bases stayed unmatched. The CDR3 contains 15 residues. Germline V gene lookup returns CDR1 MDHEN and CDR2 SYDVKM. The CDR3 is CASSSFDRGDDEQFF. The CDR3 DNA sequence: TGTGCCAGCAGTTCCTTTGACAGGGGAGATGATGAGCAGTTCTTC.

The V gene is TRBV6-6, the J gene TRBJ1-5; unclear D gene. Germline V gene lookup returns CDR1 MNHNY and CDR2 SVGAGI (reference sequence). The CDR3 consists of 14 residues. Trimming shortened V by 6 bases and J by 5 bases, and 14 bases separated the two germline ends. This CDR3 is CASRDPGNDQPQHF. CDR3 in DNA: TGTGCCAGCAGGGATCCGGGAAACGATCAGCCCCAGCATTTT.

Written as DNA, the CDR3 is TGTGCCAGCAGCTCACAGGGCTCTGGAAACACCATATATTTT. It is translated as CASSSQGSGNTIYF. The chain joins TRBV5-4 to TRBJ1-3, with a tentative D call TRBD1 (6 bases). The CDR3 runs 14 residues. Germline CDR1 reads SGHNT; CDR2 reads YYREEE (reference sequence). Trimming removed 3 bases at V and 0 bases at J, with 7 bases between.

The chain couples TRBV18 to TRBJ1-6, with 8 bases that match TRBD1. V shed 4 bases and J 5 bases; nucleotides not matched to a gene: 13. Germline CDR1 reads KGHSH; CDR2 reads LQKENI. This CDR3 has 18 residues. In nucleotides, the CDR3 is TGTGCCAGCTCACTTAAATCAAACAGGGGGTCTAATAATTCACCCCTCCACTTT. This gives the protein CASSLKSNRGSNNSPLHF.

A few counts support this clone. This chain connects TRBV19 to TRBJ2-7; 7 nucleotides line up with TRBD1. V dropped 8 bases and J dropped 0; count of bases not matched to a gene: 10. The CDR3 is 15 amino acids. Germline CDR1 and CDR2: LNHDA and SQIVND (reference sequence). Here the CDR3 reads CASGPGTALSYEQYF. CDR3 DNA sequence: TGTGCCAGTGGTCCCGGGACAGCGCTCTCCTACGAGCAGTACTTC.

This clone was recorded once. The chain combines TRBV7-9 with TRBJ2-7; perhaps TRBD1 as D (6 bases). The germline V and J ends were trimmed by 3 bases and 7 bases, with 10 bases remaining between them. Per germline, CDR1 SEHNR and CDR2 FQNEAQ (reference sequence). The CDR3 runs 12 residues. The CDR3 is CASSFRGWEQYF. The CDR3 bases are TGTGCCAGCAGCTTCAGGGGTTGGGAGCAGTACTTC.

The V gene is TRBV28, the J gene TRBJ2-7; D might be TRBD1 (5 bases). Trimming removed 6 bases at V and 3 bases at J, with 15 bases between. There are 14 residues in the CDR3. CDR1 and CDR2 (germline): MDHEN, SYDVKM. CDR3 in amino acids: CASSYPGNGYEQYF. DNA of the CDR3: TGTGCCAGCAGCTATCCAGGGAACGGCTACGAGCAGTACTTC. The full variable domain, rest sourced from reference TRBV28 and TRBJ2-7, is DVKVTQSSRYLVKRTGEKVFLECVQDMDHENMFWYRQDPGLGLRLIYFSYDVKMKEKGDIPEGYSVSREKKERFSLILESASTNQTSMYLCASSYPGNGYEQYFGPGTRLTVT.

This clone was seen a single time. The gene calls are TRBV28 and TRBJ2-1; TRBD2 agrees at 9 bases. Trimming at V came to 6 bases and at J to 4 bases, leaving 10 bases not matched to a gene. Germline CDR1 reads MDHEN; CDR2 reads SYDVKM. The CDR3 has 16 amino acids. CDR3 sequence (DNA): TGTGCCAGCAGCCCTAGCGGGGAAACCCTTTACAATGAGCAGTTCTTC. Its protein product is CASSPSGETLYNEQFF.

The chain joins TRBV5-1 to TRBJ1-1, with 9 bases lining up with TRBD1. The trim removed 1 base at V and 3 bases at J, leaving 7 bases unmatched. This CDR3 is 16 amino acids long. Germline V gives CDR1 SGHRS, CDR2 YFSETQ. In DNA, the CDR3 is TGCGCCAGCAGCTTGTACAGGGGGCGTATAGACACTGAAGCTTTCTTT. Translated, it gives CASSLYRGRIDTEAFF.

The chain uses TRBV13 and TRBJ2-1, with TRBD1 identical over 8 bases. This CDR3 has 19 amino acids. V dropped 5 bases and J dropped 0; count of bases not matched to a gene: 15. The V gene's germline CDR1 is PRHDT and CDR2 FYEKMQ (reference sequence). The CDR3 coding sequence is TGTGCCAGCAGCCTAAAAGTAATTCGAACAGGGGGCTCCTACAATGAGCAGTTCTTC. Its protein is CASSLKVIRTGGSYNEQFF.

This clone has a handful of counts. V usage is TRBV30 and J usage is TRBJ2-2; the D gene is possibly TRBD1 (6 bases). Germline CDR1 GTSNPN, CDR2 SVGIG (reference sequence). This CDR3 comprises 14 residues. V was cut by 1 base and J by 2 bases, with 8 bases left in between. The CDR3 loop reads CAWSGGLNTGELFF. The CDR3, as DNA: TGTGCCTGGAGTGGGGGGCTCAACACCGGGGAGCTGTTTTTT.

The chain employs TRBV4-1 and TRBJ1-2; 8 bases fit TRBD1. J gave up 4 bases and V 2 bases, and 9 bases lay outside the gene matches. Germline lookup yields CDR1 MGHRA and CDR2 YSYEKL. This CDR3 contains 16 residues. For the CDR3, the DNA is TGCGCCAGCAGCCAATCGTTGTCAGGGGGCAGCTATGGCTACACCTTC. Translated, it gives CASSQSLSGGSYGYTF.

The CDR3 region has the DNA TGTGCCAGCAGTTCTATAGGGGGGGTCACTGAAGCTTTCTTT. It codes for CASSSIGGVTEAFF. The J gene is TRBJ1-1, the V gene TRBV28; possibly TRBD1 for D (6 bases). CDR3 length equals 14 residues. Trimming removed 4 bases at V and 4 bases at J, with 13 bases between. The germline CDR1 and CDR2 sequences are MDHEN and SYDVKM.

V and J are TRBV12-5 and TRBJ1-2, with TRBD1 as a possible D gene (5 bases). Germline V gene sequence: CDR1 LGHNT, CDR2 FRNRAP. The CDR3 covers 14 residues. The V end was cut by 0 bases, the J end by 4 bases, with 9 bases between. For the CDR3, the DNA is TGTGCTAGTGGTTTGGTACCGGGGGGCTATGGCTACACCTTC. Amino acid sequence: CASGLVPGGYGYTF.

This clone came up a few times. This rearrangement joins TRBV5-6 to TRBJ2-1; the match to TRBD2 covers 13 bases. Germline V gene lookup returns CDR1 SGHDT and CDR2 YYEEEE. Trimming removed 2 bases from V and 4 bases from J; junction bases left unmatched: 3. The CDR3 spans 16 residues. CDR3 protein: CASSFWTSGRYNEQFF. The CDR3, as DNA: TGTGCCAGCAGCTTTTGGACTAGCGGGAGATACAATGAGCAGTTCTTC.

This chain uses TRBV18 with TRBJ2-1; 9 bases are shared with TRBD1. The CDR3 spans 15 residues. The germline V gene has CDR1 KGHSH and CDR2 LQKENI. Losses at the gene ends were 4 bases for V and 7 bases for J; bases not matched to a gene: 8. In nucleotides, the CDR3 is TGTGCCAGCTCACGACGACAGGGGGAAACTAATGAGCAGTTCTTC. Its translation: CASSRRQGETNEQFF.

The chain employs TRBV5-4 and TRBJ2-3, with D perhaps TRBD1 (6 bases). From germline, CDR1 is SGHNT and CDR2 YYREEE (reference sequence). This CDR3 has 15 residues. Trimming shortened V by 4 bases and J by 1 base, and 13 bases separated the two germline ends. The CDR3 protein is CASSQVGARTDTQYF. CDR3 DNA sequence: TGTGCCAGCAGCCAGGTGGGGGCCCGCACAGATACGCAGTATTTT.

This rearrangement joins TRBV25-1 to TRBJ2-5; 14 bases agree with TRBD2. CDR1 MGHDK and CDR2 SYGVNS come from the germline V gene. This CDR3 is built from 17 residues. J lost 5 bases, V lost 4 bases, and 9 bases had no gene match. The CDR3 DNA follows: TGTGCCAGCAGTGGATTCCCCGGGACTAGCGGGAGTGAGACCCAGTACTTC. Translated: CASSGFPGTSGSETQYF.

The V and J genes are TRBV9 and TRBJ2-2; 7 nucleotides agree with TRBD2. The trim removed 0 bases at V and 7 bases at J, leaving 6 bases unmatched. In germline, CDR1 is SGDLS, CDR2 YYNGEE. There are 15 residues in the CDR3. CDR3 amino acids: CASSVDGLVGGELFF. CDR3 bases: TGTGCCAGCAGCGTAGACGGACTAGTGGGCGGGGAGCTGTTTTTT.

The chain links TRBV18 to TRBJ2-3; 11 positions agree with TRBD2. This CDR3 has 15 amino acids. Germline CDR1 and CDR2: KGHSH and LQKENI. The ends lost 4 bases at V and 2 bases at J; junction bases unmatched: 2. The CDR3, as DNA: TGTGCCAGCTCACTGGGACTAGCGGACACAGATACGCAGTATTTT. Residues: CASSLGLADTDTQYF.

The V call is TRBV7-8, the J call TRBJ1-2; 8 positions match TRBD1. Trimming removed 0 bases from V and 8 bases from J; junction bases left unmatched: 11. Per germline, CDR1 SGHVS and CDR2 FQNEAQ. This CDR3 comprises 16 residues. CDR3 DNA sequence: TGTGCCAGCAGCTTAGCCTTTGACAGGGGAAGGGGCGGCTACACCTTC. It is translated as CASSLAFDRGRGGYTF.

The chain has TRBV5-1 and TRBJ2-5, with 7 bases lining up with TRBD1. CDR1 is SGHRS and CDR2 is YFSETQ in the germline V gene. The CDR3 contains 15 residues. The J segment lost 1 base and the V segment lost 2 bases, leaving 5 bases of the junction unmatched. The CDR3 sequence is CASSFETGIQETQYF. CDR3 in DNA: TGCGCCAGCAGCTTCGAGACAGGGATCCAAGAGACCCAGTACTTC.

This clone showed up just once. V gene TRBV25-1 combines with J gene TRBJ2-7; D possibly corresponds to TRBD2 (6 bases). Trimming shortened V by 2 bases and J by 2 bases, and 16 bases separated the two germline ends. Germline CDR1 MGHDK, CDR2 SYGVNS. This CDR3 has 16 amino acids. CDR3 region: CASSEGRRLGAYEQYF. Written as DNA, the CDR3 is TGTGCCAGCAGTGAAGGGAGGAGACTAGGAGCCTACGAGCAGTACTTC.

A single count supports this clone. The chain uses TRBV5-8 and TRBJ2-1, with TRBD1 as a possible D gene (5 bases). CDR1 SGHTS and CDR2 YDEGEE come from the germline V gene. The germline V and J ends were trimmed by 1 base and 4 bases, with 15 bases remaining between them. This CDR3 comprises 16 residues. Written as DNA, the CDR3 is TGTGCCAGCAGCTTGATTCGACCAGGGCCATACAATGAGCAGTTCTTC. The encoded protein is CASSLIRPGPYNEQFF.

CDR3 nucleotides: TGTGCCAGCAGCCAACCCGGGGAGGGCTACGAGCAGTACTTC. It translates to CASSQPGEGYEQYF. This chain links TRBV4-2 with TRBJ2-7, with 7 bases aligning to TRBD2. CDR1 is LGHNA and CDR2 is YNFKEQ in the germline V gene. The V gene end was trimmed by 2 bases and the J gene end by 3 bases; junction bases not matched to a gene: 4. The CDR3 runs 14 residues.